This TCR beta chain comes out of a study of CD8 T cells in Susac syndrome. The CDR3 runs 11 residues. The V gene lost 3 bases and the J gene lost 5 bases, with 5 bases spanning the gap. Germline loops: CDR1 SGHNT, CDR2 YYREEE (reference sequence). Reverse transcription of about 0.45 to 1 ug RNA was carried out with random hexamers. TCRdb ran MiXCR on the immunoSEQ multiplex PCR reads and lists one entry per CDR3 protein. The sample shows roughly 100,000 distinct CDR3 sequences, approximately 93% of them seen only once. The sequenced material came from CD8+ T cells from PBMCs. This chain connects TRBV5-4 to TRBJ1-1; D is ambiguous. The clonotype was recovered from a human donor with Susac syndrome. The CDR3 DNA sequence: TGTGCCAGCAGCTACCGGACTGAAGCTTTCTTT. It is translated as CASSYRTEAFF.